The 4 T cell receptor beta chains below all came from one sample that was sequenced in a study of shared clonotypes between healthy human individuals. CD45RO-negative, CCR7-positively selected cells formed the naive CD8 fraction, excluding terminally differentiated effector memory CD45RA+ cells. Repertoires were generated with immunoSEQ multiplex PCR, while TCRdb's copy carries only in-frame clones and drops some. The sample lists roughly 2.1 million clones, 90% to 95% seen once, with about 1.5% in the top ten. The sample consisted of naive CD8+ T cells from PBMCs. The receptor source for this set is a man between 18 and 35 years old in good health. Some clones in this sample may be carry-over from other donors' samples.

The CDR3: CASRKGGYEQYF. DNA for the CDR3: TGTGCCAGCAGAAAAGGTGGCTACGAGCAGTACTTC. The V call is TRBV6-4, the J call TRBJ2-7, with D uncertain. This CDR3 comprises 12 residues. Germline lookup yields CDR1 MRHNA and CDR2 SNTAGT. V was clipped by 6 bases and J by 3 bases, with 9 bases between them.

The chain links TRBV7-2 to TRBJ2-1; D may correspond to TRBD1 or TRBD2 (5 bases each). The length of the CDR3 is 16 residues. V was trimmed by 1 base and J by 8 bases, leaving 18 bases between them. Germline V lookup: CDR1 SGHTA, CDR2 FQGNSA. The CDR3 loop reads CASSLDQIGLGDEQFF. The CDR3 DNA sequence: TGTGCCAGCAGCTTAGACCAGATAGGTTTGGGGGATGAGCAGTTCTTC.

The gene calls are TRBV14 and TRBJ2-3, with D unclear. The CDR3 consists of 15 residues. In germline, CDR1 is SGHDN, CDR2 FVKESK. V lost 0 bases and J lost 0, with 7 bases in between. Here the CDR3 DNA reads TGTGCCAGCAGCCAAGAGGGATTTAGCACAGATACGCAGTATTTT. It translates to CASSQEGFSTDTQYF.

This clone showed up just once. The rearrangement uses TRBV28 and TRBJ2-5, with D hard to call. CDR1 and CDR2 from the germline V gene are MDHEN and SYDVKM. The length of the CDR3 is 14 residues. V shed 3 bases and J shed 3 bases, with 11 bases lying between them. CDR3 sequence (DNA): TGTGCCAGCAGTTTTGTTAGTGTTGAAGAGACCCAGTACTTC. The encoded protein is CASSFVSVEETQYF. Full variable domain (outside the CDR3, taken from reference TRBV28 and TRBJ2-5): DVKVTQSSRYLVKRTGEKVFLECVQDMDHENMFWYRQDPGLGLRLIYFSYDVKMKEKGDIPEGYSVSREKKERFSLILESASTNQTSMYLCASSFVSVEETQYFGPGTRLLVL.